Listed below are T cell receptor beta chains from one sample, sequenced in a study of blood T cell repertoires in COVID-19. Repertoires were generated with immunoSEQ multiplex PCR, while TCRdb's copy carries only in-frame clones and drops some. The repertoire includes about 480,000 clones, more than 85% of them detected once, and 6.5% to 8.5% sits in the top ten. The sample consisted of PBMCs or T cells enriched from blood (not recorded which). The receptors here all came from a woman aged 60-70 years who had recovered from COVID-19. CDR3s include the opening cysteine and the closing phenylalanine or tryptophan. The order of the fields is V gene, J gene, clone size, D gene, CDR3 protein, CDR3 DNA. D genes are given only for firm matches. Clone size is given for some rows only: seen once, a few or many times, or a class if the clone is expanded.

TRBV21-1	TRBJ1-5	.	.	CASSSAGGELRPLYSNQPQHF	TGTGCCAGCAGTAGTGCAGGGGGCGAGCTCCGACCCTTATATAGCAATCAGCCCCAGCATTTT
TRBV4-1	TRBJ2-1	once	TRBD1	CASSRDRGYYNEQFF	TGCGCCAGCAGCCGGGACAGGGGTTATTACAATGAGCAGTTCTTC
TRBV2	TRBJ2-3	.	.	CASREGGRDTQYF	TGTGCCAGCAGAGAGGGGGGGCGAGATACGCAGTATTTT
TRBV19	TRBJ1-3	.	TRBD1	CASSIVQGYFSGNTIYF	TGTGCCAGTAGTATAGTACAGGGGTACTTCTCTGGAAACACCATATATTTT
TRBV19	TRBJ2-3	.	TRBD2	CASSIGLAGVATQYF	TGTGCCAGTAGTATAGGGCTAGCGGGGGTTGCTACGCAGTATTTT
TRBV15	TRBJ2-1	once	.	CATSIVNEQFF	TGTGCCACCAGCATCGTAAATGAGCAGTTCTTC
TRBV7-2	TRBJ2-7	.	.	CASSLGQVYEQYF	TGTGCCAGCAGCTTAGGTCAGGTTTACGAGCAGTACTTC
TRBV2	TRBJ1-5	.	TRBD1	CASSHDRDQPQHF	TGTGCCAGCAGTCACGACAGGGATCAGCCCCAGCATTTT
TRBV5-1	TRBJ1-4	.	.	CASSSGTTILANEKLFF	TGCGCCAGCAGCTCGGGTACCACTATTCTTGCTAATGAAAAACTGTTTTTT
TRBV6-6	TRBJ1-1	.	TRBD1	CASSYTGGSDTEAFF	TGTGCCAGCAGCTATACAGGGGGCAGCGACACTGAAGCTTTCTTT
TRBV3-1/TRBV3-2	TRBJ2-1	.	.	CASSPRRGGHNEQFF	TGTGCCAGCAGCCCTAGGAGGGGGGGCCATAATGAGCAGTTCTTC
TRBV5-1	TRBJ2-1	.	.	CASSLRPRVANEQFF	TGCGCCAGCAGCTTGCGACCGCGGGTGGCCAATGAGCAGTTCTTC